This entry lists 11 T cell receptor beta chains sequenced from one sample in a study of blood T cell repertoires in COVID-19. Assay used: immunoSEQ multiplex PCR; TCRdb lists only in-frame clones, some missing. The repertoire holds over 200,000 clones, with less than 85% as singletons. Sequencing was done on a sample of PBMCs or T cells enriched from blood (not recorded which). All receptors derive from a middle-aged man who had recovered from COVID-19.

This clone was seen only a few times. This chain connects TRBV30 to TRBJ2-2; TRBD2 is a possible D gene (6 bases). CDR3 length: 14 amino acids. CDR1 is GTSNPN and CDR2 is SVGIG in the germline V gene (reference sequence). V lost 0 bases to trimming and J lost 2 bases, with 7 bases between them. In DNA, the CDR3 is TGTGCCTGGAGTGTAGGACTAAACACCGGGGAGCTGTTTTTT. Its protein product is CAWSVGLNTGELFF.

This clone was seen repeatedly, ten times or more. The CDR3 here is CASSEGDRDTGELFF. In DNA, the CDR3 is TGTGCCAGCAGTGAAGGGGACAGGGACACCGGGGAGCTGTTTTTT. The chain is built from TRBV25-1 and TRBJ2-2, with 9 bases identical to TRBD1. CDR1 MGHDK and CDR2 SYGVNS come from the germline V gene. Trimming removed 2 bases from V and 3 bases from J; junction bases left unmatched: 1. There are 15 residues in the CDR3.

The rearrangement uses TRBV11-1 and TRBJ2-1, with a possible D match to TRBD2 (6 bases). There are 13 residues in the CDR3. CDR1 and CDR2 (germline): SGHAT, FQDESV (reference sequence). Trimming left V 5 bases short and J 5 bases short, with 10 bases between. The CDR3 DNA reads as TGTGCCAGCAGCCCCTCGGGGGACAATGAGCAGTTCTTC. Protein sequence: CASSPSGDNEQFF.

This clone was seen a single time. CDR3 amino acids: CASSYGTGQPQHF. The CDR3 coding sequence is TGTGCCAGCAGTTACGGGACAGGCCAGCCCCAGCATTTT. J is TRBJ1-5 and V is TRBV6-2 or TRBV6-3; 8 bases agree with TRBD1. The junction had 1 base not matched to a gene; V was cut back by 2 bases and J by 7 bases. The CDR3 covers 13 residues. Looked up from germline, CDR1 is MNHEY and CDR2 is SVGEGT.

The sample holds one count of this clone. The V call is TRBV5-1, the J call TRBJ2-3; 9 positions agree with TRBD2. The CDR3 spans 16 residues. Germline CDR1 reads SGHRS; CDR2 reads YFSETQ. Trimming at V came to 1 base and at J to 0 bases, leaving 3 bases not matched to a gene. The CDR3 DNA follows: TGCGCCAGCAGCTTGACCCTAGCGGGGAGCACAGATACGCAGTATTTT. Translation gives CASSLTLAGSTDTQYF.

J is TRBJ1-1 and V is TRBV12-3 or TRBV12-4; D unclear. V was trimmed by 8 bases and J by 4 bases, leaving 8 bases between them. The CDR3 extends over 11 amino acids. The CDR3 sequence: CASGLGTEAFF. As DNA, the CDR3 is TGTGCCAGCGGACTGGGCACTGAAGCTTTCTTT.

The gene calls are TRBV7-6 and TRBJ1-3; D may be TRBD1 (6 bases). Germline CDR1 SGHVS, CDR2 FNYEAQ. The CDR3 length is 17 residues. The germline V and J ends were trimmed by 6 bases and 2 bases, with 20 bases remaining between them. The CDR3 spells CASRIAPGENTGNTIYF. CDR3 sequence (DNA): TGTGCCAGCAGGATCGCCCCAGGGGAAAACACTGGAAACACCATATATTTT. Looking up the rest from reference TRBV7-6 and TRBJ1-3 gives the full variable domain: GAGVSQSPRYKVTKRGQDVALRCDPISGHVSLYWYRQALGQGPEFLTYFNYEAQQDKSGLPNDRFSAERPEGSISTLTIQRTEQRDSAMYRCASRIAPGENTGNTIYFGEGSWLTVV.

The chain couples TRBV19 to TRBJ1-1; TRBD1 is a possible D gene (5 bases). V lost 2 bases and J 3 bases, leaving 10 bases between the germline ends. The CDR3 is 14 residues long. Germline CDR1 LNHDA, CDR2 SQIVND (reference sequence). The CDR3 nucleotides are TGTGCCAGTAGTATACAGGGTAGGGACACTGAAGCTTTCTTT. Protein product: CASSIQGRDTEAFF.

The genes are TRBV5-6 and TRBJ1-1; 7 bases are shared with TRBD1. In germline, CDR1 is SGHDT, CDR2 YYEEEE. The trim removed 2 bases at V and 0 bases at J, leaving 7 bases unmatched. The CDR3 consists of 16 residues. Here the CDR3 reads CASSLDGQAVNTEAFF. The CDR3 bases are TGTGCCAGCAGCTTAGATGGACAGGCGGTGAACACTGAAGCTTTCTTT.

A single count supports this clone. The chain uses TRBV29-1 and TRBJ1-4, with unresolved D. Germline loops: CDR1 SQVTM, CDR2 ANQGSEA. This CDR3 spans 13 amino acids. V dropped 5 bases and J dropped 2 bases, with 9 bases sitting between them. As DNA, the CDR3 is TGCAGCGTTCAGTTGGGCACTAATGAAAAACTGTTTTTT. It specifies CSVQLGTNEKLFF.

This chain uses TRBV27 with TRBJ2-7; the D gene is possibly TRBD1 (6 bases). CDR3 length: 17 amino acids. Germline V gene data show CDR1 as MNHEY and CDR2 as SMNVEV (reference sequence). V lost 6 bases and J lost 4, with 25 bases in between. Here the CDR3 reads CASSAAGTGMRAYEQYF. The CDR3 region has the DNA TGTGCCAGCAGCGCCGCCGGAACAGGGATGAGGGCTTACGAGCAGTACTTC.